These 25 T cell receptor beta chains were sequenced from one sample in a study of T cell responses to AZD1222 COVID-19 vaccine (dated by TCRdb to the early 2020s). The time point label for this specimen denotes: about 28 days (+/-7) after the second vaccine dose. The library relied on the immunoSEQ multiplex PCR assay. In TCRdb, the immuneACCESS table is reduced to in-frame sequences with V and J assigned. These tables do not hold every clone; where another copy was compared, an unresolved V gene accounts for under half, and the others remain unexplained. Here the sample has under 150,000 clones; more than 75% occur a single time. The ten largest clones represent around 1.8% of the sample. The specimen was peripheral blood, collected 28 days after the second AZD1222 dose. Every receptor here comes from an adult who received the AZD1222 COVID-19 vaccine.

V gene TRBV7-2 combines with J gene TRBJ2-7; 7 bases fit TRBD1. CDR1 and CDR2 (germline): SGHTA, FQGNSA. After removal of 8 bases from V and 2 bases from J, the junction contained 12 bases not matched to a gene. There are 15 residues in the CDR3. CDR3 sequence (DNA): TGTGCCAGCTCCCTCCGCCCGGGACAGCCCTACGAGCAGTACTTC. Translation gives CASSLRPGQPYEQYF. The complete variable domain, with remaining parts taken from reference TRBV7-2 and TRBJ2-7, reads GAGVSQSPSNKVTEKGKDVELRCDPISGHTALYWYRQSLGQGLEFLIYFQGNSAPDKSGLPSDRFSAERTGGSVSTLTIQRTQQEDSAVYLCASSLRPGQPYEQYFGPGTRLTVT.

The chain combines TRBV9 with TRBJ1-2; TRBD1 is a possible D gene (5 bases). CDR3 size: 15 residues. V was clipped by 3 bases and J by 4 bases, with 16 bases between them. Looked up from germline, CDR1 is SGDLS and CDR2 is YYNGEE. The CDR3 DNA reads TGTGCCAGCAGCGCCTCCGCAGGGAGGAGCTATGGCTACACCTTC. Encoded protein: CASSASAGRSYGYTF.

The rearrangement links TRBV7-6 to TRBJ1-5, with unresolved D. The CDR3 loop spans 14 amino acids. CDR1 and CDR2 from the germline V gene are SGHVS and FNYEAQ. Trimming removed 2 bases at V and 0 bases at J, with 5 bases between. The CDR3 DNA is TGTGCCAGCAGCTTAAGTTATAGCAATCAGCCCCAGCATTTT. Its translation is CASSLSYSNQPQHF.

Here the CDR3 reads CSGDRGRPTGELFF. CDR3 DNA: TGCAGCGGAGACAGGGGGCGCCCCACCGGGGAGCTGTTTTTT. This chain joins TRBV29-1 and TRBJ2-2; the match to TRBD1 covers 10 bases. Germline loops: CDR1 SQVTM, CDR2 ANQGSEA. The CDR3 consists of 14 residues. V lost 7 bases, J lost 4 bases, and 6 bases stayed unmatched.

This chain connects TRBV6-5 to TRBJ2-2, with no clear D. V was shortened by 8 bases and J by 7 bases, with 17 bases between the two germline ends. The CDR3 has 14 residues. The germline V gene encodes CDR1 MNHEY and CDR2 SVGAGI. The CDR3: CASSVLGADGELFF. The CDR3 nucleotides read TGTGCCAGCTCTGTTCTGGGCGCCGACGGGGAGCTGTTTTTT.

The genes are TRBV6-5 and TRBJ1-3; D gene uncertain. The CDR3 contains 14 residues. V gave up 0 bases and J gave up 0 bases, with 3 bases separating them. Germline V gene lookup returns CDR1 MNHEY and CDR2 SVGAGI. CDR3 loop: CASSYSFSGNTIYF. The CDR3 bases are TGTGCCAGCAGTTACTCTTTCTCTGGAAACACCATATATTTT.

The V and J genes are TRBV9 and TRBJ2-2; 16 positions agree with TRBD2. Per germline, CDR1 SGDLS and CDR2 YYNGEE. This CDR3 contains 18 residues. After removal of 4 bases from V and 1 base from J, the junction contained 4 bases not matched to a gene. The CDR3 DNA follows: TGTGCCAGCAGCCAGGGACTAGCGGGAGGGCAGAACACCGGGGAGCTGTTTTTT. It translates to CASSQGLAGGQNTGELFF.

This chain connects TRBV7-3 to TRBJ1-1; no reliable D call. This CDR3 has 14 amino acids. The germline V gene has CDR1 SGHTA and CDR2 FQGTGA. V was shortened by 6 bases and J by 1 base, with 12 bases between the two germline ends. DNA for the CDR3: TGTGCCAGCAGAATCGGGCCCTCGAACACTGAAGCTTTCTTT. This sequence encodes CASRIGPSNTEAFF.

The rearrangement joins TRBV7-3 to TRBJ2-6; TRBD2 aligns across 10 bases. Looked up from germline, CDR1 is SGHTA and CDR2 is FQGTGA. CDR3 size: 19 residues. Losses at the gene ends were 5 bases for V and 4 bases for J; bases not matched to a gene: 14. In DNA, the CDR3 is TGTGCCAGCAGCGCCCCGGGACTAGCGCCCGGGAGGGGGGCCAACGTCCTGACTTTC. It encodes CASSAPGLAPGRGANVLTF. The whole variable domain, remainder taken from reference TRBV7-3 and TRBJ2-6, is GAGVSQTPSNKVTEKGKYVELRCDPISGHTALYWYRQSLGQGPEFLIYFQGTGAADDSGLPNDRFFAVRPEGSVSTLKIQRTERGDSAVYLCASSAPGLAPGRGANVLTFGAGSRLTVL.

This chain joins TRBV15 and TRBJ1-4; 10 bases map to TRBD1. Germline V gives CDR1 LNHNV, CDR2 YYDKDF (reference sequence). J gave up 8 bases and V 6 bases, and 6 bases lay outside the gene matches. CDR3 length: 14 amino acids. CDR3 loop: CATSTGTGDEKLFF. The CDR3 DNA follows: TGTGCCACCAGTACCGGGACAGGGGACGAAAAACTGTTTTTT.

The chain uses TRBV2 and TRBJ2-4, with 14 bases lining up with TRBD2. The germline V gene has CDR1 SNHLY and CDR2 FYNNEI. The CDR3 extends over 18 amino acids. After removal of 6 bases from V and 3 bases from J, the junction contained 10 bases not matched to a gene. CDR3 DNA: TGTGCCAGCAGGCCCTTCCACGGGACTAGCGGGGGCAAAAACATTCAGTACTTC. It specifies CASRPFHGTSGGKNIQYF.

This chain uses TRBV11-1 with TRBJ1-2; 9 bases are a match to TRBD1. From germline, CDR1 is SGHAT and CDR2 FQDESV (reference sequence). The CDR3 extends over 12 amino acids. V trimming: 7 bases; J trimming: 8 bases; junction bases outside the gene matches: 5. The CDR3 DNA reads TGTGCCAGCACCGGGGGACAGGGCGGCTACACCTTC. Protein: CASTGGQGGYTF.

This chain links TRBV27 with TRBJ1-3, with no clear D. V was clipped by 10 bases and J by 3 bases, with 13 bases between them. The germline gives CDR1 MNHEY, CDR2 SMNVEV (reference sequence). CDR3 length: 13 amino acids. The CDR3 DNA sequence: TGTGCCACCTCCTCGGCCGGTGGAAACACCATATATTTT. Residues: CATSSAGGNTIYF.

The chain combines TRBV11-2 with TRBJ2-1; 10 bases map to TRBD2. CDR1 SGHAT and CDR2 FQNNGV come from the germline V gene. J lost 2 bases, V lost 5 bases, and 6 bases had no gene match. This CDR3 comprises 16 residues. The CDR3: CASSTPSGSTYNEQFF. DNA for the CDR3: TGTGCCAGCAGCACTCCTAGCGGGAGTACCTACAATGAGCAGTTCTTC. Drawing the rest from reference TRBV11-2 and TRBJ2-1, the complete variable domain is EAGVAQSPRYKIIEKRQSVAFWCNPISGHATLYWYQQILGQGPKLLIQFQNNGVVDDSQLPKDRFSAERLKGVDSTLKIQPAKLEDSAVYLCASSTPSGSTYNEQFFGPGTRLTVL.

This chain uses TRBV28 with TRBJ1-1; no firm D call. Trimming removed 3 bases at V and 7 bases at J, with 9 bases between. This CDR3 has 12 residues. Germline loops: CDR1 MDHEN, CDR2 SYDVKM. CDR3 DNA sequence: TGTGCCAGCAGTTTCTTGGCGAGTGAAGCTTTCTTT. Amino acids: CASSFLASEAFF.

J is TRBJ1-4 and V is TRBV7-6; 7 bases line up with TRBD1. Germline loops: CDR1 SGHVS, CDR2 FNYEAQ. With V trimmed by 3 bases and J by 2 bases, 9 bases remained unmatched. The CDR3 length is 17 residues. The DNA for the CDR3 is TGTGCCAGCAGCTTTTTATACCGACAGGGTACTAATGAAAAACTGTTTTTT. Protein product: CASSFLYRQGTNEKLFF.

This chain uses TRBV13 with TRBJ1-1; 11 bases are a match to TRBD1. V was pared by 2 bases and J by 5 bases, with 7 bases of the junction left unmatched. The CDR3 covers 16 residues. CDR1 and CDR2 from the germline V gene are PRHDT and FYEKMQ (reference sequence). The CDR3 is CASSLRSGTGGTEAFF. The DNA of the CDR3 is TGTGCCAGCAGCTTAAGATCCGGGACAGGGGGAACTGAAGCTTTCTTT.

The chain has TRBV9 and TRBJ1-2, with TRBD1 matching over 7 bases. Germline V gene sequence: CDR1 SGDLS, CDR2 YYNGEE. V lost 4 bases, J lost 6 bases, and 9 bases stayed unmatched. The CDR3 length is 14 residues. DNA for the CDR3: TGTGCCAGCAGCCCAGGGACAGCCCTCCATGGCTACACCTTC. This sequence encodes CASSPGTALHGYTF.

This clone was detected only once. The chain uses TRBV30 and TRBJ1-5; D perhaps matches TRBD1 (6 bases). The CDR3 loop spans 16 amino acids. The germline CDR1 and CDR2 sequences are GTSNPN and SVGIG (reference sequence). Trimming shortened V by 5 bases and J by 6 bases, and 23 bases separated the two germline ends. The CDR3 region has the DNA TGTGCCTGGGCCCCGGCGGGGGGGCGTGCAGGTCAGCCCCAGCATTTT. Translating gives CAWAPAGGRAGQPQHF.

The rearrangement uses TRBV5-8 and TRBJ1-2; 9 bases line up with TRBD1. The junction had 4 bases not matched to a gene; V was cut back by 4 bases and J by 6 bases. Germline loops: CDR1 SGHTS, CDR2 YDEGEE. The CDR3 totals 13 residues. The CDR3 loop reads CASSRGQGDGYTF. CDR3 in DNA: TGTGCCAGCAGCAGGGGACAGGGTGATGGCTACACCTTC.

The chain links TRBV5-1 to TRBJ1-2; D unclear. The CDR3 runs to 12 residues. Germline V gene sequence: CDR1 SGHRS, CDR2 YFSETQ. The ends were cut back, 1 base at V and 6 bases at J, with 7 bases in the middle. As DNA, the CDR3 is TGCGCCAGCAGCTTGAGCCAGGATGGCTACACCTTC. This encodes CASSLSQDGYTF.

V gene TRBV7-2 combines with J gene TRBJ2-7; TRBD2 agrees at 8 bases. V trimming: 5 bases; J trimming: 5 bases; junction bases outside the gene matches: 5. This CDR3 comprises 13 residues. The germline V gene encodes CDR1 SGHTA and CDR2 FQGNSA. The CDR3 protein is CASSPWREDEQYF. CDR3 in DNA: TGTGCCAGCAGCCCATGGCGGGAGGACGAGCAGTACTTC.

The gene calls are TRBV5-5 and TRBJ2-7; TRBD2 is a possible D gene (6 bases). Trimming cost V 3 bases and J 0 bases, with 7 bases left between them. The CDR3 length is 13 residues. The germline V gene encodes CDR1 SGHKS and CDR2 YYEKEE (reference sequence). The CDR3 coding sequence is TGTGCCAGCAGCTCTAGCGTCTCCTACGAGCAGTACTTC. Translation gives CASSSSVSYEQYF.

This chain joins TRBV2 and TRBJ1-3; D unresolved. The ends were cut back, 7 bases at V and 4 bases at J, with 11 bases in the middle. The CDR3 spans 13 residues. In germline, CDR1 is SNHLY, CDR2 FYNNEI. This CDR3 is CASTGSRGNTIYF. CDR3 DNA: TGTGCCAGCACTGGCAGCCGGGGAAACACCATATATTTT.

The V gene is TRBV27, the J gene TRBJ1-4; 7 bases are shared with TRBD1. Per germline, CDR1 MNHEY and CDR2 SMNVEV (reference sequence). The CDR3 sequence is 18 residues long. The ends lost 6 bases at V and 3 bases at J; junction bases unmatched: 16. The CDR3 DNA follows: TGTGCCAGCAGCTCGACAGGGAGGGGAAGGACGGCTAATGAAAAACTGTTTTTT. Protein sequence: CASSSTGRGRTANEKLFF.